What follows are 13 T cell receptor beta chains derived from one specimen sequenced in a study of spatial heterogeneity in lung cancer. Time point given: sample taken at primary tumor resection. TCRdb redid the calling of the 5' RACE reads with MiXCR, one entry per CDR3 protein. The sample records tens of thousands of distinct CDR3 sequences, about 7.2% being singletons. This material consisted of PBMCs, taken at surgery. These receptors were taken from a female donor with early-stage non-small cell lung cancer.

This clonotype was found a few times. The V gene is TRBV2, the J gene TRBJ2-3; the D gene is possibly TRBD2 (5 bases). The CDR3 has 12 residues. Deletions cut 6 bases from V and 7 bases from J, with 11 bases between. The germline gives CDR1 SNHLY, CDR2 FYNNEI. The CDR3 sequence is CASRDFLNTQYF. Here the CDR3 DNA reads TGTGCCAGCAGGGACTTCTTAAATACGCAGTATTTT.

The chain carries TRBV7-2 and TRBJ2-5; D assignment may be TRBD1 or TRBD2 (5 bases each). The germline CDR1 and CDR2 sequences are SGHTA and FQGNSA. Trimming pared 5 bases from V and 1 base from J, leaving 11 bases between. The CDR3 is made up of 14 amino acids. CDR3 nucleotide sequence: TGTGCCAGCAGCATCCGGGACCTCCAAGAGACCCAGTACTTC. Translated: CASSIRDLQETQYF.

The V gene is TRBV5-5, the J gene TRBJ2-3; D tentatively reads TRBD1 or TRBD2 (5 bases each). Per the germline V gene, CDR1 is SGHKS and CDR2 is YYEKEE (reference sequence). The CDR3 totals 15 residues. V was cut by 0 bases and J by 1 base, with 9 bases left in between. CDR3 loop: CASSLDGAGTDTQYF. The DNA of the CDR3 is TGTGCCAGCAGCTTGGACGGGGCGGGCACAGATACGCAGTATTTT.

This clonotype was seen only a few times. This sequence joins TRBV5-1 and TRBJ1-2, with D hard to call. Trimming cost V 5 bases and J 8 bases, with 16 bases left between them. CDR3 size: 13 residues. CDR1 SGHRS and CDR2 YFSETQ come from the germline V gene. The CDR3 nucleotides read TGCGCCAGCAGTTTACTCGCCCCGGACGGCTACACCTTC. Translating gives CASSLLAPDGYTF.

This clonotype was found many times. V is TRBV24-1 and J is TRBJ1-2; D gene ambiguous. Germline CDR1 reads KGHDR; CDR2 reads SFDVKD. The ends were cut back, 5 bases at V and 2 bases at J, with 8 bases in the middle. This CDR3 comprises 13 residues. This CDR3 is CATSATGNYGYTF. In DNA form, the CDR3 reads TGTGCCACCAGTGCCACCGGAAACTATGGCTACACCTTC.

This clonotype showed up just a few times. This sequence joins TRBV12-3 or TRBV12-4 and TRBJ2-5; D remains ambiguous. The CDR3 contains 13 residues. The V end lost 4 bases, the J end lost 0 bases, and 6 bases lay between the germline ends. The CDR3 coding sequence is TGTGCCAGCAGTTACCAAGACCAAGAGACCCAGTACTTC. Amino acids: CASSYQDQETQYF.

There are a few counts of this clonotype. This chain joins TRBV11-1 and TRBJ1-1; D may be TRBD1 (5 bases). This CDR3 spans 13 amino acids. The germline V and J ends were trimmed by 4 bases and 8 bases, with 14 bases remaining between them. Germline CDR1 SGHAT, CDR2 FQDESV (reference sequence). CDR3 sequence (DNA): TGTGCCAGCAGCTCTTGGGGGGGTGAGGAAGCTTTCTTT. Its protein product is CASSSWGGEEAFF.

CDR3 loop: CASSVARVNEQFF. CDR3 sequence (DNA): TGTGCCAGCAGCGTCGCCAGGGTCAATGAGCAGTTCTTC. The chain recombines TRBV7-8 with TRBJ2-1; tentative D call: TRBD1 (5 bases). The CDR3 has 13 residues. Between the trimmed V and J ends, which lost 5 bases and 6 bases, there was a span of 11 bases. Germline CDR1 and CDR2: SGHVS and FQNEAQ.

There are many counts of this clonotype. This chain links TRBV20-1 with TRBJ1-5; D is perhaps TRBD1 (5 bases). The CDR3 spans 15 residues. Trimming removed 2 bases at V and 6 bases at J, with 17 bases between. Germline loops: CDR1 DFQATT, CDR2 SNEGSKA (reference sequence). The CDR3 sequence is CSARYHEGLGQPQHF. The CDR3 nucleotides read TGCAGTGCTAGATACCACGAGGGGTTGGGTCAGCCCCAGCATTTT.

This clonotype has ten or more counts. The rearrangement joins TRBV12-3 or TRBV12-4 to TRBJ1-3; maybe TRBD1 (6 bases). V lost 7 bases and J 0 bases, leaving 16 bases between the germline ends. CDR3 length: 16 amino acids. CDR3 sequence: CASTRQATGSGNTIYF. The CDR3 bases are TGTGCCAGCACCCGACAAGCGACAGGCTCTGGAAACACCATATATTTT.

This clonotype was counted a few times. The chain has TRBV20-1 and TRBJ2-7; a possible D gene is TRBD2 (5 bases). This CDR3 is built from 15 residues. Germline V lookup: CDR1 DFQATT, CDR2 SNEGSKA (reference sequence). The V gene lost 0 bases and the J gene lost 7 bases, with 19 bases spanning the gap. CDR3 DNA sequence: TGCAGTGCTAGAGATCCGCAATCGGGGAGTGGGGAGCAGTACTTC. It encodes CSARDPQSGSGEQYF.

This clonotype was observed a handful of times. The genes are TRBV5-1 and TRBJ2-3; weak D call: TRBD2 (5 bases). The V gene's germline CDR1 is SGHRS and CDR2 YFSETQ. CDR3 length equals 13 residues. V was clipped by 1 base and J by 6 bases, with 9 bases between them. The CDR3 protein is CASSLSPGDTQYF. DNA of the CDR3: TGCGCCAGCAGCTTGAGTCCGGGGGATACGCAGTATTTT.

This chain joins TRBV3-1 and TRBJ2-7; the D gene is possibly TRBD2 (6 bases). The CDR3 is 12 residues long. Germline V gene data show CDR1 as LGHDT and CDR2 as YNNKEL (reference sequence). The V end lost 3 bases, the J end lost 6 bases, and 9 bases lay between the germline ends. CDR3 DNA sequence: TGTGCCAGCAGCCACGGGGGATTCGAGCAGTACTTC. It encodes CASSHGGFEQYF.